Each of the 19 T cell receptor beta chains below was sequenced from the same sample in a study of CD8+ T cells in alopecia areata (dated 2018 in TCRdb). Libraries were made using the immunoSEQ multiplex PCR assay. To provide template for TCR sequencing, every sample had RNA extracted and reverse transcribed into cDNA. TCRdb's version of the immuneACCESS table is confined to in-frame rearrangements and falls short of the full clone set. An unresolved V gene accounts for under half of the shortfall where checked; the remainder is of unknown origin. Within this sample are some 150,000 clones, with about 60% of them counted one time only. Of the sample, roughly 6.7% falls within the top ten clones. Per the publication, the time point label means: baseline before oral tofacitinib. The sequencing here drew on CD4+ T cells sorted from blood, taken at week 0. The origin of the receptors is a human donor with alopecia areata.

The chain joins TRBV29-1 to TRBJ1-2; the D is unclear. Deletions cut 4 bases from V and 4 bases from J, with 7 bases between. Per germline, CDR1 SQVTM and CDR2 ANQGSEA. This CDR3 has 11 amino acids. This CDR3 reads CSVADIYGYTF. For the CDR3, the DNA is TGCAGCGTTGCAGACATCTATGGCTACACCTTC. Looking up the rest from reference TRBV29-1 and TRBJ1-2 gives the full variable domain: SAVISQKPSRDICQRGTSLTIQCQVDSQVTMMFWYRQQPGQSLTLIATANQGSEATYESGFVIDKFPISRPNLTFSTLTVSNMSPEDSSIYLCSVADIYGYTFGSGTRLTVV.

In its sample, this clone was seen once. The J gene is TRBJ1-4, the V gene TRBV4-1, with a tentative D call TRBD1 (6 bases). This CDR3 is 16 amino acids long. V dropped 0 bases and J dropped 4 bases, with 12 bases sitting between them. CDR1 is MGHRA and CDR2 is YSYEKL in the germline V gene. This CDR3 reads CASSQDWGTSNEKLFF. The CDR3, as DNA: TGCGCCAGCAGCCAAGATTGGGGGACAAGTAATGAAAAACTGTTTTTT.

The chain recombines TRBV5-1 with TRBJ1-6; D not resolved. Germline CDR1 is SGHRS and CDR2 is YFSETQ. The CDR3 runs 17 residues. The V end lost 0 bases, the J end lost 0 bases, and 10 bases lay between the germline ends. The DNA for the CDR3 is TGCGCCAGCAGCTTGGAAGGACGGCTCTCCTATAATTCACCCCTCCACTTT. Protein sequence: CASSLEGRLSYNSPLHF.

This chain uses TRBV28 with TRBJ1-1; D is undetermined. Germline values: CDR1 MDHEN, CDR2 SYDVKM. The length of the CDR3 is 13 residues. Deletions cut 3 bases from V and 1 base from J, with 6 bases between. As DNA, the CDR3 is TGTGCCAGCAGTTTTCAGCAGAACACTGAAGCTTTCTTT. The encoded protein is CASSFQQNTEAFF.

This clone was seen repeatedly, ten times or more. The chain links TRBV20-1 to TRBJ1-2; D remains unclear. Trimming stripped 8 bases from V and 4 bases from J, with 11 bases between. Germline loops: CDR1 DFQATT, CDR2 SNEGSKA (reference sequence). This CDR3 region has 11 residues. CDR3 in DNA: TGCAGTTCCAGCGTACTCTATGGCTACACCTTC. It is translated as CSSSVLYGYTF.

The chain joins TRBV28 to TRBJ2-3; D may be TRBD2 (5 bases). Germline CDR1 MDHEN, CDR2 SYDVKM. This CDR3 spans 14 amino acids. The CDR3 DNA follows: TGTGCGGCGCGGAGCGGATCATCGACAGATACGCAGTATTTT. Translated, it gives CAARSGSSTDTQYF.

The chain links TRBV30 to TRBJ1-2; D is unresolved. V lost 0 bases, J lost 4 bases, and 15 bases lay in between. Germline loops: CDR1 GTSNPN, CDR2 SVGIG (reference sequence). This CDR3 contains 15 residues. CDR3 protein: CAWSVPPGDLYGYTF. DNA of the CDR3: TGTGCCTGGAGTGTACCCCCCGGTGACCTCTATGGCTACACCTTC.

The chain has TRBV6-5 and TRBJ1-1; D may be TRBD1 (6 bases). The CDR3 consists of 15 residues. Germline V gives CDR1 MNHEY, CDR2 SVGAGI. Trimming pared 7 bases from V and 1 base from J, leaving 16 bases between. CDR3 coding DNA: TGTGCCAGCAACAAAGATAGGGGGGGGAACACTGAAGCTTTCTTT. Translating gives CASNKDRGGNTEAFF.

This clone was seen only a few times. The chain is built from TRBV10-3 and TRBJ1-2; TRBD1 matches 9 bases. The ends lost 8 bases at V and 8 bases at J; junction bases unmatched: 3. This CDR3 has 11 amino acids. The germline CDR1 and CDR2 sequences are ENHRY and SYGVKD. CDR3 in DNA: TGTGCCATCGGGACAGGGAGAGGCTACACCTTC. Its protein product is CAIGTGRGYTF.

This sequence joins TRBV30 and TRBJ1-1, with a tentative D call TRBD1 (5 bases). CDR1 and CDR2 (germline): GTSNPN, SVGIG (reference sequence). The CDR3 has 14 residues. Trimming left V 6 bases short and J 3 bases short, with 17 bases between. CDR3 sequence: CACNRLGVYTEAFF. The CDR3 nucleotides read TGTGCCTGTAACAGGCTAGGCGTATACACTGAAGCTTTCTTT.

This chain links TRBV29-1 with TRBJ1-3; D not resolved. Germline CDR1 and CDR2: SQVTM and ANQGSEA. Trimming stripped 3 bases from V and 0 bases from J, with 9 bases between. The CDR3 extends over 14 amino acids. This CDR3 reads CSVDGPDSGNTIYF. The CDR3 DNA follows: TGCAGCGTTGACGGACCGGACTCTGGAAACACCATATATTTT.

V gene TRBV6-5 combines with J gene TRBJ2-3; D might be TRBD1 or TRBD2, each matching 5 bases. Germline V gene lookup returns CDR1 MNHEY and CDR2 SVGAGI. The CDR3 is 12 amino acids. The V and J ends lost 4 bases and 8 bases respectively, with 10 bases between them. This CDR3 is CASSFFGGTQYF. As DNA, the CDR3 is TGTGCCAGCAGTTTTTTTGGGGGTACGCAGTATTTT.

The chain employs TRBV2 and TRBJ1-1, with 7 nucleotides matching TRBD1. Trimming at V came to 6 bases and at J to 0 bases, leaving 4 bases not matched to a gene. Germline CDR1 and CDR2: SNHLY and FYNNEI. CDR3 size: 14 residues. The CDR3 nucleotides read TGTGCCAGCAGGGGGGACAGCTTGAACACTGAAGCTTTCTTT. Amino acids: CASRGDSLNTEAFF.

The J gene is TRBJ2-7, the V gene TRBV7-2, with TRBD2 matching over 14 bases. CDR1 and CDR2 from the germline V gene are SGHTA and FQGNSA. The CDR3 spans 17 residues. Losses at the gene ends were 3 bases for V and 2 bases for J; bases not matched to a gene: 6. In nucleotides, the CDR3 is TGTGCCAGCAGCTTTGGGACTAGCGGGGGAGTTCCCTACGAGCAGTACTTC. It specifies CASSFGTSGGVPYEQYF.

This clone has just a few counts. The rearrangement uses TRBV29-1 and TRBJ1-2; D is perhaps TRBD1 (6 bases). Germline loops: CDR1 SQVTM, CDR2 ANQGSEA. This CDR3 is built from 12 residues. Trimming left V 5 bases short and J 5 bases short, with 12 bases between. Here the CDR3 DNA reads TGCAGCGTTTTCCAGGGGCCATATGGCTACACCTTC. It is translated as CSVFQGPYGYTF.

This clone was observed a few times. The chain joins TRBV5-1 to TRBJ1-1; no firm D call. The CDR3 sequence is 14 residues long. Germline CDR1 reads SGHRS; CDR2 reads YFSETQ. V dropped 1 base and J dropped 7 bases, with 14 bases sitting between them. The CDR3 region is CASSLLVEGVEAFF. CDR3 sequence (DNA): TGCGCCAGCAGCTTGTTGGTTGAAGGCGTTGAAGCTTTCTTT.

The chain uses TRBV10-3 and TRBJ2-5, with 12 positions matching TRBD2. Per the germline V gene, CDR1 is ENHRY and CDR2 is SYGVKD. The CDR3 runs to 14 residues. The V segment lost 10 bases and the J segment 0 bases; nucleotides outside the gene matches: 3. CDR3 sequence reads: CATRLAGDQETQYF. CDR3 DNA: TGTGCCACCCGACTAGCGGGGGACCAAGAGACCCAGTACTTC.

This clone showed up many times. This chain links TRBV14 with TRBJ2-1, with no clear D. Between the trimmed V and J ends, which lost 4 bases and 2 bases, there was a span of 0 bases. Germline CDR1 SGHDN, CDR2 FVKESK. The CDR3 consists of 11 residues. The CDR3 region is CASSPYNEQFF. In DNA, the CDR3 is TGTGCCAGCAGCCCCTACAATGAGCAGTTCTTC. Looking up the rest from reference TRBV14 and TRBJ2-1 gives the full variable domain: EAGVTQFPSHSVIEKGQTVTLRCDPISGHDNLYWYRRVMGKEIKFLLHFVKESKQDESGMPNNRFLAERTGGTYSTLKVQPAELEDSGVYFCASSPYNEQFFGPGTRLTVL.

The table lists this clone with a few counts. The CDR3 protein is CSVRKEGGYGYTF. In DNA, the CDR3 is TGCAGCGTCAGGAAGGAAGGTGGCTATGGCTACACCTTC. The V call is TRBV29-1, the J call TRBJ1-2, with unresolved D. V was pared by 6 bases and J by 4 bases, with 15 bases between. The length of the CDR3 is 13 residues. The germline CDR1 and CDR2 sequences are SQVTM and ANQGSEA.